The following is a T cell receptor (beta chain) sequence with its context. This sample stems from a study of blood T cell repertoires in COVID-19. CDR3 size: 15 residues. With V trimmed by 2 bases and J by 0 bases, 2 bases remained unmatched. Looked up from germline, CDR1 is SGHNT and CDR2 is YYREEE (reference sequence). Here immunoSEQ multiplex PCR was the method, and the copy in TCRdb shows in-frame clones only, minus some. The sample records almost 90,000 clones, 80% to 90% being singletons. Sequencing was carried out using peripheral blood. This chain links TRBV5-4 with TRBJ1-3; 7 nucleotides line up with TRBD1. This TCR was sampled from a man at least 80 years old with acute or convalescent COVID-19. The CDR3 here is CASSFGTASGNTIYF. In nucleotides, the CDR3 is TGTGCCAGCAGCTTCGGGACAGCCTCTGGAAACACCATATATTTT.